The 20 T cell receptor beta chains in this list originate from one sample, sequenced in a study of T cell responses to AZD1222 COVID-19 vaccine. The data were produced by immunoSEQ multiplex PCR, yet TCRdb's version contains in-frame clones alone and is incomplete. The repertoire holds roughly 150,000 clones, with 80% to 95% as singletons. Sequenced material: peripheral blood, taken on day 0 of AZD1222 vaccination. These receptors were taken from an adult in good health.

The genes are TRBV4-1 and TRBJ2-7; a possible D gene is TRBD2 (6 bases). In germline, CDR1 is MGHRA, CDR2 YSYEKL. The CDR3 totals 13 residues. V was clipped by 1 base and J by 4 bases, with 8 bases between them. The chain's CDR3 is CASSQGREYEQYF. The CDR3 DNA reads as TGCGCCAGCAGCCAAGGGAGGGAATACGAGCAGTACTTC.

This clone was detected once. The J gene is TRBJ2-1, the V gene TRBV29-1, with 11 positions matching TRBD2. The ends lost 7 bases at V and 7 bases at J; junction bases unmatched: 9. This CDR3 comprises 14 residues. Germline CDR1 reads SQVTM; CDR2 reads ANQGSEA. CDR3 bases: TGCAGCGCCCGCCTAGCGGGAGGTATTAATGAGCAGTTCTTC. This sequence encodes CSARLAGGINEQFF.

CDR3 nucleotide sequence: TGCGCCAGCAGTGAGGGACTAGCGGGAGAGAGCTCCTACAATGAGCAGTTCTTC. Translation: CASSEGLAGESSYNEQFF. This chain links TRBV10-1 with TRBJ2-1; 13 bases are a match to TRBD2. V gave up 2 bases and J gave up 0 bases; unmatched junction bases: 4. From germline, CDR1 is WNHNN and CDR2 SYGVQD (reference sequence). CDR3 length: 18 amino acids.

This clone was picked up one time. The rearrangement joins TRBV10-2 to TRBJ2-1; maybe TRBD2 (6 bases). Germline loops: CDR1 WSHSY, CDR2 SAAADI. This CDR3 region has 16 residues. V lost 0 bases and J lost 0, with 9 bases in between. CDR3: CASSESGGDSYNEQFF. The CDR3 bases are TGCGCCAGCAGTGAGTCTGGAGGGGACTCCTACAATGAGCAGTTCTTC.

This chain links TRBV6-1 with TRBJ1-2, with D unclear. This CDR3 region has 13 residues. Germline V gene lookup returns CDR1 MNHNS and CDR2 SASEGT. The V gene lost 1 base and the J gene lost 3 bases, with 6 bases spanning the gap. The DNA of the CDR3 is TGTGCCAGCAGTGAAGGGGAGTACTATGGCTACACCTTC. Its protein is CASSEGEYYGYTF.

The chain uses TRBV7-9 and TRBJ1-1; the D is unclear. Trimming pared 5 bases from V and 0 bases from J, leaving 16 bases between. CDR3 size: 16 residues. Looked up from germline, CDR1 is SEHNR and CDR2 is FQNEAQ (reference sequence). The CDR3 nucleotides read TGTGCCAGCAGCCCCTCCTACACACTCATGAACACTGAAGCTTTCTTT. Amino acids: CASSPSYTLMNTEAFF.

The chain links TRBV2 to TRBJ1-1; 8 bases agree with TRBD1. The V gene's germline CDR1 is SNHLY and CDR2 FYNNEI. The CDR3 runs 14 residues. The V segment lost 6 bases and the J segment 5 bases; nucleotides outside the gene matches: 8. Here the CDR3 reads CASRTDRGYTEAFF. CDR3 coding DNA: TGTGCCAGCAGGACAGACAGGGGTTATACTGAAGCTTTCTTT. Drawing the rest from reference TRBV2 and TRBJ1-1, the complete variable domain is EPEVTQTPSHQVTQMGQEVILRCVPISNHLYFYWYRQILGQKVEFLVSFYNNEISEKSEIFDDQFSVERPDGSNFTLKIRSTKLEDSAMYFCASRTDRGYTEAFFGQGTRLTVV.

The chain uses TRBV6-5 and TRBJ2-7; D might be TRBD1 (7 bases). The germline V gene encodes CDR1 MNHEY and CDR2 SVGAGI. The CDR3 loop spans 14 amino acids. V shed 1 base and J shed 7 bases, with 14 bases lying between them. CDR3 sequence (DNA): TGTGCCAGCAGTTACTTGGAGGGGGCGGGGGAGCAGTACTTC. It encodes CASSYLEGAGEQYF.

The chain couples TRBV27 to TRBJ1-2, with D possibly matching TRBD1 (5 bases). Trimming left V 5 bases short and J 8 bases short, with 21 bases between. Germline CDR1 MNHEY, CDR2 SMNVEV (reference sequence). CDR3 length: 15 amino acids. CDR3 sequence reads: CASSPQGGAPIGYTF. The CDR3 DNA follows: TGTGCCAGCAGTCCCCAAGGAGGGGCCCCTATCGGCTACACCTTC.

The chain has TRBV5-4 and TRBJ2-7; D unresolved. The V end was cut by 0 bases, the J end by 5 bases, with 15 bases between. The germline CDR1 and CDR2 sequences are SGHNT and YYREEE (reference sequence). CDR3 length: 15 amino acids. CDR3 DNA sequence: TGTGCCAGCAGCTTGGGCAGAGACCGTTTAAACGAGCAGTACTTC. This encodes CASSLGRDRLNEQYF.

The V call is TRBV27, the J call TRBJ2-7; D uncertain. The V end lost 3 bases, the J end lost 0 bases, and 9 bases lay between the germline ends. This CDR3 has 14 residues. Germline V gives CDR1 MNHEY, CDR2 SMNVEV (reference sequence). In DNA form, the CDR3 reads TGTGCCAGCAGTTTGGTGAGCAGCTCCTACGAGCAGTACTTC. As protein: CASSLVSSSYEQYF.

V is TRBV29-1 and J is TRBJ2-7; 9 bases line up with TRBD1. CDR1 is SQVTM and CDR2 is ANQGSEA in the germline V gene. The V and J ends lost 3 bases and 4 bases, in that order; junction bases with no gene match: 1. The CDR3 loop spans 12 amino acids. The CDR3 DNA reads TGCAGCGTTGAGGACAGGGGATACGAGCAGTACTTC. Amino acid sequence: CSVEDRGYEQYF.

The J gene is TRBJ1-1, the V gene TRBV7-9; D may be TRBD1 (5 bases). Germline V gene data show CDR1 as SEHNR and CDR2 as FQNEAQ (reference sequence). This CDR3 region has 13 residues. Trimming shortened V by 5 bases and J by 1 base, and 8 bases separated the two germline ends. The CDR3 DNA is TGTGCCAGCAGCATTACAGGGAACACTGAAGCTTTCTTT. Translating gives CASSITGNTEAFF.

This clone was detected once. This chain links TRBV11-2 with TRBJ1-1, with D maybe TRBD1 (5 bases). The germline V and J ends were trimmed by 6 bases and 3 bases, with 8 bases remaining between them. The CDR3 has 12 amino acids. Germline assignment: CDR1 SGHAT and CDR2 FQNNGV. The CDR3 coding sequence is TGTGCCAGCAGAGGGGACTACACTGAAGCTTTCTTT. Translated: CASRGDYTEAFF.

Turning to this clone: At the DNA level, this CDR3 is encoded by other sequences in the same sample as well. The rearrangement joins TRBV5-1 to TRBJ1-3; unclear D gene. Deletions cut 4 bases from V and 4 bases from J, with 12 bases between. Germline assignment: CDR1 SGHRS and CDR2 YFSETQ. This CDR3 comprises 14 residues. In DNA, the CDR3 is TGCGCCAGCAGCCCCGGCGGGCCGGGAAACACCATATATTTT. Encoded protein: CASSPGGPGNTIYF.

The chain is built from TRBV7-9 and TRBJ2-2; 9 bases line up with TRBD2. V was clipped by 5 bases and J by 6 bases; unmatched bases: 10. This CDR3 region has 16 residues. Germline V gives CDR1 SEHNR, CDR2 FQNEAQ (reference sequence). The CDR3 coding sequence is TGTGCCAGCAGCCCCCCGCTAGCGGGAAGGGCCGGGGAGCTGTTTTTT. Translation: CASSPPLAGRAGELFF. Drawing the rest from reference TRBV7-9 and TRBJ2-2, the complete variable domain is DTGVSQNPRHKITKRGQNVTFRCDPISEHNRLYWYRQTLGQGPEFLTYFQNEAQLEKSRLLSDRFSAERPKGSFSTLEIQRTEQGDSAMYLCASSPPLAGRAGELFFGEGSRLTVL.

The DNA for the CDR3 is TGTGCCACCAGCAGAGTCGGCGGGTTTTCAGATACGCAGTATTTT. It encodes CATSRVGGFSDTQYF. V gene TRBV15 combines with J gene TRBJ2-3, with D possibly matching TRBD2 (5 bases). Germline CDR1 is LNHNV and CDR2 is YYDKDF (reference sequence). Trimming removed 1 base at V and 4 bases at J, with 12 bases between. The length of the CDR3 is 15 residues.

CDR3 region: CASSTTPLFADTEAFF. CDR3 in DNA: TGTGCCAGTAGTACCACCCCCCTGTTCGCGGACACTGAAGCTTTCTTT. The chain recombines TRBV19 with TRBJ1-1; no reliable D call. This CDR3 has 16 amino acids. Trimming took off 4 bases at V and 3 bases at J, with 18 bases between the two ends. Per germline, CDR1 LNHDA and CDR2 SQIVND (reference sequence). The full variable domain, its missing parts supplied by reference TRBV19 and TRBJ1-1, is DGGITQSPKYLFRKEGQNVTLSCEQNLNHDAMYWYRQDPGQGLRLIYYSQIVNDFQKGDIAEGYSVSREKKESFPLTVTSAQKNPTAFYLCASSTTPLFADTEAFFGQGTRLTVV.

The V gene is TRBV6-5, the J gene TRBJ1-2; the D gene is possibly TRBD1 (6 bases). This CDR3 has 14 residues. V dropped 7 bases and J dropped 8 bases, with 20 bases sitting between them. Germline CDR1 MNHEY, CDR2 SVGAGI. The CDR3 here is CASTGGGPWEGYTF. In DNA, the CDR3 is TGTGCCAGCACCGGGGGGGGGCCCTGGGAGGGCTACACCTTC.

The rearrangement uses TRBV6-5 and TRBJ2-7, with 10 bases lining up with TRBD2. V trimming: 2 bases; J trimming: 4 bases; junction bases outside the gene matches: 5. Germline V gene lookup returns CDR1 MNHEY and CDR2 SVGAGI. This CDR3 spans 15 amino acids. Written as DNA, the CDR3 is TGTGCCAGCAGTTACGGCCTAGCGGGAGTATACGAGCAGTACTTC. Protein: CASSYGLAGVYEQYF.